Below, 3 T cell receptor beta chains from the same sample are listed, as sequenced in a study of CD8+ T cells in alopecia areata (dated by TCRdb to 2016 to 2018). The library was obtained by the immunoSEQ multiplex PCR assay. For TCR sequencing, RNA was extracted from every sample and reverse transcribed into cDNA to serve as template. The clones in this table, taken by TCRdb from immuneACCESS, are in-frame only. Not every clone is retained; where verified, under half of the shortfall comes from an unresolved V gene, and the cause of the rest is unknown. The sample has about 110,000 clones on record, 55% to 70% of them singletons. Of the sample, roughly 25% falls within the top ten clones. The sequenced material came from NKG2D-low CD8+ T cells sorted from blood. According to the study, the label for this sample's cell subset or site signals: sorted CD8+ NKG2D-low blood T cells. These receptor sequences come from a human donor with alopecia areata.

V usage is TRBV2 and J usage is TRBJ2-1; 7 nucleotides agree with TRBD1. Germline assignment: CDR1 SNHLY and CDR2 FYNNEI. With V trimmed by 6 bases and J by 4 bases, 9 bases remained unmatched. The CDR3 extends over 15 amino acids. The CDR3 spells CASRETGPGYNEQFF. CDR3 nucleotide sequence: TGTGCCAGCAGGGAGACAGGGCCCGGATACAATGAGCAGTTCTTC.

V is TRBV19 and J is TRBJ1-1, with D possibly matching TRBD1 (5 bases). CDR3 length: 14 residues. Between the trimmed V and J ends, which lost 5 bases and 4 bases, there was a span of 14 bases. Germline V gives CDR1 LNHDA, CDR2 SQIVND (reference sequence). DNA of the CDR3: TGTGCCAGTAGTGTGAACGTGGGGCCCACTGAAGCTTTCTTT. This encodes CASSVNVGPTEAFF. The whole variable domain, filled in from reference TRBV19 and TRBJ1-1, reads DGGITQSPKYLFRKEGQNVTLSCEQNLNHDAMYWYRQDPGQGLRLIYYSQIVNDFQKGDIAEGYSVSREKKESFPLTVTSAQKNPTAFYLCASSVNVGPTEAFFGQGTRLTVV.

The V and J genes are TRBV27 and TRBJ2-2; tentatively, D is TRBD2 (6 bases). The germline V gene encodes CDR1 MNHEY and CDR2 SMNVEV (reference sequence). CDR3 length equals 14 residues. V was pared by 7 bases and J by 5 bases, with 14 bases between. DNA for the CDR3: TGTGCCAGCACTTCCGGGGGTGGAACCGGGGAGCTGTTTTTT. Protein product: CASTSGGGTGELFF.